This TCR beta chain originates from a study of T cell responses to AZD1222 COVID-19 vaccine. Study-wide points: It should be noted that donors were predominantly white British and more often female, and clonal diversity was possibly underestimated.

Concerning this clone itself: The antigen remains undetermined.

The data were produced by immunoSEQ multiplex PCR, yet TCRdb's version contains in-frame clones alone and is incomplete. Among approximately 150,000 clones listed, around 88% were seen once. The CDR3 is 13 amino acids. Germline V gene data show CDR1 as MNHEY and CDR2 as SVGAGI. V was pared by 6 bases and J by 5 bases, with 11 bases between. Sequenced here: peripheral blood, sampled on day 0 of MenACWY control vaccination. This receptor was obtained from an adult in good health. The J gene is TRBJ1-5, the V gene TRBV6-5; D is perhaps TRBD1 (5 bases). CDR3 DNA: TGTGCCAGCAGGTCTCAGGGTGATCAGCCCCAGCATTTT. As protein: CASRSQGDQPQHF.